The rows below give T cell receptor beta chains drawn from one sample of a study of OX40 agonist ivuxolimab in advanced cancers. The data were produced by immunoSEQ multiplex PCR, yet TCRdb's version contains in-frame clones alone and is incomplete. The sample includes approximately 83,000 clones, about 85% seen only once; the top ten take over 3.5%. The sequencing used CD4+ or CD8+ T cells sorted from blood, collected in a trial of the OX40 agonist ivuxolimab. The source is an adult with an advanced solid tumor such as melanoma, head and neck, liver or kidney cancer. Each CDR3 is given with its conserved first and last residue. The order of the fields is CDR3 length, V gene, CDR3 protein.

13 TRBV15 CATSKDRNYGYTF
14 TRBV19 CASSLIGTDYGYTF
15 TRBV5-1 CASSPEEQMPAEQYF
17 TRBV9 CASSVIGGRGMTDTQYF
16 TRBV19 CASSPGRGTSGNTIYF
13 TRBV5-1 CASSGQINEKLFF
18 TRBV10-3 CAISGGYSGVSSYNEQFF
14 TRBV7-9 CASSFPGSSYEQYF
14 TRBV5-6 CASSLDRFFYEQYF
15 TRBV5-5 CASSPEGREYTEAFF
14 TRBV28 CASSPVGAGTEAFF
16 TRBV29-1 CSVDWKASASRDTQYF
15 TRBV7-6 CASSFTSGWTDTQYF
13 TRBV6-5 CASSYAGQDEQYF
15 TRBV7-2 CASSVGSYSNQPQHF
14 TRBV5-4 CASSLRGAGNTIYF
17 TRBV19 CASRQTGTGPSTDTQYF
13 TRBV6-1 CASRRRQQETQYF
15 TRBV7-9 CASSLSQGGHNEQFF
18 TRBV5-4 CASSPPLATQTYTDTQYF
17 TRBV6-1 CASSERDRGVENTEAFF
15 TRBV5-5 CASSHGRSSYNEQFF
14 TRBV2 CASRNRESSYEQYF
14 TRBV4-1 CASNPQGLDSPLHF
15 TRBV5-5 CASSRPGSGNNEQFF
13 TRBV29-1 CSVEPGGGNTIYF
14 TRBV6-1 CASSASRGGTEAFF